The 18 T cell receptor beta chains below were found in one sample sequenced in a study of T cells after yellow fever vaccination. One entry per CDR3 protein, called by TCRdb with MiXCR from the 5' RACE reads. Of 200,000 to 300,000 distinct CDR3 sequences detected, 10% to 15% appear once; the ten largest clones hold 0.4% to 0.65%. Sequenced material: CD4+ T cells sorted from PBMCs, taken 45 days after the yellow fever booster vaccination. These receptors all stem from a man aged 25-45 years who received the YFV17D yellow fever vaccine.

This chain uses TRBV4-1 with TRBJ2-2; 9 bases agree with TRBD2. The germline gives CDR1 MGHRA, CDR2 YSYEKL. The CDR3 covers 16 residues. V shed 3 bases and J 1 base; nucleotides not matched to a gene: 3. The CDR3 bases are TGCGCCAGCAGCCACCCTAGCGGGATGAACACCGGGGAGCTGTTTTTT. Translation: CASSHPSGMNTGELFF.

J is TRBJ2-7 and V is TRBV10-3; 7 bases are shared with TRBD2. This CDR3 has 15 residues. The ends lost 6 bases at V and 8 bases at J; junction bases unmatched: 16. CDR1 and CDR2 (germline): ENHRY, SYGVKD. CDR3 amino acids: CAISPRRAGDGKQYF. CDR3 bases: TGTGCCATCAGCCCCCGTAGGGCGGGGGACGGGAAGCAGTACTTC.

This clonotype was seen more than once but under ten times. The rearrangement uses TRBV7-2 and TRBJ2-1; maybe TRBD2 (5 bases). This CDR3 is 15 amino acids long. The V gene's germline CDR1 is SGHTA and CDR2 FQGNSA. V lost 1 base to trimming and J lost 6 bases, with 13 bases between them. The DNA for the CDR3 is TGTGCCAGCAGCTTAGAAGCCCTAGCCCCCAATGAGCAGTTCTTC. The encoded protein is CASSLEALAPNEQFF.

This chain uses TRBV7-9 with TRBJ2-1; 8 bases match TRBD2. The CDR3 covers 17 residues. V gave up 4 bases and J gave up 10 bases; unmatched junction bases: 18. CDR1 is SEHNR and CDR2 is FQNEAQ in the germline V gene (reference sequence). In nucleotides, the CDR3 is TGTGCCAGCAGCTCAGCGATAACGGGACTAGGGTTAATGGAGCAGTTCTTC. Amino acids: CASSSAITGLGLMEQFF.

This clonotype was recorded a few times. The genes are TRBV6-2 or TRBV6-3 and TRBJ2-5; D gene unclear. The V and J ends lost 5 bases and 5 bases respectively, with 12 bases between them. The CDR3 extends over 13 amino acids. Germline CDR1 MNHEY, CDR2 SVGEGT. The CDR3 nucleotides read TGTGCCAGCAGTCCCCGGCCCAGGGAGACCCAGTACTTC. It yields the protein CASSPRPRETQYF.

This chain connects TRBV2 to TRBJ2-3; 7 bases map to TRBD2. CDR1 and CDR2 from the germline V gene are SNHLY and FYNNEI. This CDR3 has 13 amino acids. The J segment lost 3 bases and the V segment lost 7 bases, leaving 4 bases of the junction unmatched. The CDR3 nucleotides are TGTGCCAGCAAGGTCGGGGGGACAGATACGCAGTATTTT. Protein product: CASKVGGTDTQYF.

This clonotype was picked up a small number of times. The chain couples TRBV5-1 to TRBJ2-3; possibly TRBD2 for D (6 bases). Germline CDR1 and CDR2: SGHRS and YFSETQ. The V end lost 5 bases, the J end lost 2 bases, and 12 bases lay between the germline ends. This CDR3 is built from 14 residues. The CDR3 DNA reads as TGCGCCAGCAGAATGGGGGGAAACACAGATACGCAGTATTTT. Translating it yields CASRMGGNTDTQYF.

This clonotype was picked up a small number of times. The chain employs TRBV18 and TRBJ1-4; D is uncertain. The CDR3 covers 11 residues. Germline V gives CDR1 KGHSH, CDR2 LQKENI. V was cut by 8 bases and J by 10 bases, with 11 bases left in between. CDR3 in DNA: TGTGCCAGCCAGTCTTATGGAAAACTGTTTTTT. Translated, it gives CASQSYGKLFF.

V is TRBV4-3 and J is TRBJ2-7; 8 bases are a match to TRBD1. The CDR3 totals 15 residues. CDR1 is LGHNA and CDR2 is YSLEER in the germline V gene. Germline trimming cut 0 bases from V and 1 base from J; bases unmatched to any gene: 2. CDR3 protein: CASSQENRGSYEQYF. In DNA, the CDR3 is TGCGCCAGCAGCCAAGAGAACAGGGGGTCCTACGAGCAGTACTTC.

The V gene is TRBV5-1, the J gene TRBJ2-1; D remains unclear. Germline V lookup: CDR1 SGHRS, CDR2 YFSETQ. The CDR3 is 14 amino acids. V was clipped by 0 bases and J by 5 bases, with 9 bases between them. The CDR3 DNA follows: TGCGCCAGCAGCTTGGTACAGAGAAACAATGAGCAGTTCTTC. Its translation: CASSLVQRNNEQFF.

The chain recombines TRBV4-2 with TRBJ2-3; 12 bases map to TRBD2. With V trimmed by 0 bases and J by 4 bases, 5 bases remained unmatched. This CDR3 is built from 17 residues. Germline assignment: CDR1 LGHNA and CDR2 YNFKEQ. This chain's CDR3 is CASSQEALAGGSDTQYF. Written as DNA, the CDR3 is TGTGCCAGCAGCCAAGAGGCCCTAGCGGGAGGGTCAGATACGCAGTATTTT.

This clonotype was recorded a few times. This rearrangement joins TRBV20-1 to TRBJ2-2; 8 nucleotides match TRBD2. CDR3 size: 13 residues. The V gene end was trimmed by 5 bases and the J gene end by 3 bases; junction bases not matched to a gene: 2. The V gene's germline CDR1 is DFQATT and CDR2 SNEGSKA (reference sequence). The CDR3 DNA follows: TGCAGTGCTTTCGGGGGGGACACCGGGGAGCTGTTTTTT. As protein: CSAFGGDTGELFF.

This clonotype came up a few times. The J gene is TRBJ1-1, the V gene TRBV20-1, with D possibly being TRBD1 (5 bases). V lost 3 bases, J lost 6 bases, and 8 bases lay in between. Germline V gives CDR1 DFQATT, CDR2 SNEGSKA (reference sequence). The CDR3 is 11 amino acids. The CDR3 spells CSASAGSEAFF. The CDR3 DNA reads TGCAGTGCTAGTGCAGGGTCTGAAGCTTTCTTT.

The sample holds a few counts of this clonotype. The V and J genes are TRBV6-1 and TRBJ1-2; 8 bases fit TRBD1. The CDR3 contains 15 residues. The germline gives CDR1 MNHNS, CDR2 SASEGT. V shed 6 bases, J shed 4 bases, and the junction held 10 bases outside the gene matches. The CDR3: CASRRAQGDFYGYTF. CDR3 bases: TGTGCCAGCAGAAGAGCACAGGGGGATTTCTATGGCTACACCTTC.

This clonotype was seen at least ten times. The V and J genes are TRBV12-3 or TRBV12-4 and TRBJ2-1; 7 bases match TRBD2. V was clipped by 6 bases and J by 1 base; unmatched bases: 6. This CDR3 comprises 15 residues. CDR3 in amino acids: CASSGPSGSYNEQFF. CDR3 bases: TGTGCCAGCAGCGGCCCTAGCGGTTCCTACAATGAGCAGTTCTTC.

The chain is built from TRBV5-1 and TRBJ2-1; 13 bases agree with TRBD2. CDR3 length equals 16 residues. Germline values: CDR1 SGHRS, CDR2 YFSETQ. With 1 base clipped from V and 6 bases from J, the junction kept 4 bases outside the gene matches. DNA for the CDR3: TGCGCCAGCAGCTTGTCCGGACTAGCGGGAGTCAATGAGCAGTTCTTC. This gives the protein CASSLSGLAGVNEQFF. Drawing the rest from reference TRBV5-1 and TRBJ2-1, the complete variable domain is KAGVTQTPRYLIKTRGQQVTLSCSPISGHRSVSWYQQTPGQGLQFLFEYFSETQRNKGNFPGRFSGRQFSNSRSEMNVSTLELGDSALYLCASSLSGLAGVNEQFFGPGTRLTVL.

This clonotype was recorded a few times. This chain uses TRBV5-1 with TRBJ1-6; D not resolved. The CDR3 runs 17 residues. Germline V gene lookup returns CDR1 SGHRS and CDR2 YFSETQ. V lost 0 bases to trimming and J lost 0 bases, with 10 bases between them. CDR3 protein: CASSLVGISSYNSPLHF. The CDR3 bases are TGCGCCAGCAGCTTGGTGGGGATTAGCTCCTATAATTCACCCCTCCACTTT.

This clonotype was counted only a few times. The genes are TRBV5-1 and TRBJ2-1; the D gene could be TRBD1 or TRBD2 (5 bases each). Germline CDR1 and CDR2: SGHRS and YFSETQ. The CDR3 covers 14 residues. With 0 bases removed from V and 8 bases from J, the gap between germline ends came to 12 bases. The DNA of the CDR3 is TGCGCCAGCAGCTTGGGCTCGGGGCCCCATGAGCAGTTCTTC. Encoded protein: CASSLGSGPHEQFF.